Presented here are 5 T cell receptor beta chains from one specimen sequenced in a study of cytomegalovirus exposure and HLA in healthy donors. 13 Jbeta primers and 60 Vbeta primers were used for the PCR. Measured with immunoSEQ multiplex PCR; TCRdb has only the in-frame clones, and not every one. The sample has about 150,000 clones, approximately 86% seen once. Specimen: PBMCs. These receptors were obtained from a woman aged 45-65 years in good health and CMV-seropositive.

The CDR3 nucleotides are TGCGCCAGCAGCACCTCTAGCGGGGGGGCCACCGGGGAGCTGTTTTTT. It specifies CASSTSSGGATGELFF. The rearrangement joins TRBV5-1 to TRBJ2-2, with 12 bases fitting TRBD2. V gave up 4 bases and J gave up 4 bases; unmatched junction bases: 5. This CDR3 has 16 amino acids. The germline V gene encodes CDR1 SGHRS and CDR2 YFSETQ.

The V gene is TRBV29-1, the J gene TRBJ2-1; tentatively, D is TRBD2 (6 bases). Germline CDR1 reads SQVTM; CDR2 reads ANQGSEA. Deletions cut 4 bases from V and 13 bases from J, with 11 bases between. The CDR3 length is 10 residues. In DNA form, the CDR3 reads TGCAGCGTTGTAACGGGGGTCCAGTTCTTC. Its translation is CSVVTGVQFF.

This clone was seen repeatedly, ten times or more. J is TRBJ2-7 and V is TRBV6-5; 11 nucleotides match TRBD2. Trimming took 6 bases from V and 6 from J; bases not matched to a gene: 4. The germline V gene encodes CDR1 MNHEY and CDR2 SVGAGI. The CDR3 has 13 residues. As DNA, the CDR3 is TGTGCCAGCAGGGCTACTAGCGGGGGCGAGCAGTACTTC. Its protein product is CASRATSGGEQYF.

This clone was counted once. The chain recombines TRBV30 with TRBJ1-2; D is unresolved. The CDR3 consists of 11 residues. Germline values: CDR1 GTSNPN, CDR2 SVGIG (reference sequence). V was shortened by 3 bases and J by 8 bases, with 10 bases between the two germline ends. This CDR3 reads CAWSHPKGYTF. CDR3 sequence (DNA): TGTGCCTGGAGCCACCCTAAGGGCTACACCTTC.

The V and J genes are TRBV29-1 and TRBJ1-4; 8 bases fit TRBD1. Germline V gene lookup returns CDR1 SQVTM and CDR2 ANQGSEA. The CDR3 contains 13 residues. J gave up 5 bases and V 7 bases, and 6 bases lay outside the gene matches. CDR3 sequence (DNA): TGCAGCGGAGGATGGACAGGGAATGAAAAACTGTTTTTT. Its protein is CSGGWTGNEKLFF.